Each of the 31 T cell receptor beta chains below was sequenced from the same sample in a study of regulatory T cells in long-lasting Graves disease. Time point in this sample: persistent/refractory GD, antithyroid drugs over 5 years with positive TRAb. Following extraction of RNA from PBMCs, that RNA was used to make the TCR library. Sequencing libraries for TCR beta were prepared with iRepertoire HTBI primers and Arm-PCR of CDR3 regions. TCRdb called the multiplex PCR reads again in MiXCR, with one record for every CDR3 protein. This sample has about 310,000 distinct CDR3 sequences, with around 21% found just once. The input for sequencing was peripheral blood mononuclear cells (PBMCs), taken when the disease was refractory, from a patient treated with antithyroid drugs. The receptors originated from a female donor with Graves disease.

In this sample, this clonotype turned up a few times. The CDR3 loop reads CASSQALATEAFF. The CDR3 DNA is TGCGCCAGCAGCCAAGCTCTGGCAACTGAAGCTTTCTTT. This chain uses TRBV4-3 with TRBJ1-1; D unresolved. This CDR3 is 13 amino acids long. The germline V and J ends were trimmed by 1 base and 5 bases, with 8 bases remaining between them. Germline V gene data show CDR1 as LGHNA and CDR2 as YSLEER.

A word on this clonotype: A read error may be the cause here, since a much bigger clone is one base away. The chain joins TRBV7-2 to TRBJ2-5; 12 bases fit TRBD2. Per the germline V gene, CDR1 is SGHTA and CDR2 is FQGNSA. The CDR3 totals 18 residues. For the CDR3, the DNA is TGTGCCTGCAGCGAGGGACTAGCGGGCCTTTCGGGGGGAGAGACCCAGTACTTC. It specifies CACSEGLAGLSGGETQYF.

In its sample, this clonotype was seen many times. The CDR3 here is CASSLAHSYQPQHF. The CDR3 bases are TGTGCCAGCAGCTTGGCGCACAGCTATCAGCCCCAGCATTTT. The chain has TRBV5-8 and TRBJ1-5; D uncertain. The CDR3 is 14 amino acids. V was shortened by 0 bases and J by 5 bases, with 9 bases between the two germline ends. Germline values: CDR1 SGHTS, CDR2 YDEGEE. The full variable domain, in which reference TRBV5-8 and TRBJ1-5 provide the parts outside the CDR3, is EAGVTQSPTHLIKTRGQQATLRCSPISGHTSVYWYQQALGLGLQFLLWYDEGEERNRGNFPPRFSGRQFPNYSSELNVNALELEDSALYLCASSLAHSYQPQHFGDGTRLSIL.

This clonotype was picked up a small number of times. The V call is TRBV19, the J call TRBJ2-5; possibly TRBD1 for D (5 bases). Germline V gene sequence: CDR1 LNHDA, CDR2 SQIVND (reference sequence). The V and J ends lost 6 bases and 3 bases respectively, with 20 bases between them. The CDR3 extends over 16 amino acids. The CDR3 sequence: CASRAGHAHYKETQYF. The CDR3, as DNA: TGTGCCAGTAGGGCAGGGCATGCTCATTACAAAGAGACCCAGTACTTC.

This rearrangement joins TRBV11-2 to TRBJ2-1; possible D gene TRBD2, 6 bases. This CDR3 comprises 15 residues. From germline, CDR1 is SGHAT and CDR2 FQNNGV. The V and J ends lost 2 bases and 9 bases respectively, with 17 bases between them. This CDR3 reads CASSLLIGGNTEQFF. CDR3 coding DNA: TGTGCCAGCAGCTTACTCATCGGGGGAAACACTGAGCAGTTCTTC.

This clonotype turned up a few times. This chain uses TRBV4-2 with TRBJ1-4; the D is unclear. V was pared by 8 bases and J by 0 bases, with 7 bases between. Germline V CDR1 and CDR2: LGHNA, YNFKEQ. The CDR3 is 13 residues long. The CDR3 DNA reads TGTGCCAGCTACGATGCAACTAATGAAAAACTGTTTTTT. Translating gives CASYDATNEKLFF.

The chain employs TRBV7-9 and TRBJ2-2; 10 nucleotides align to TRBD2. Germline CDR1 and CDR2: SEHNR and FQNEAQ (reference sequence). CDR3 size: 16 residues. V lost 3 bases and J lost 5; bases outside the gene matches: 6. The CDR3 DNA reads TGTGCCAGCAGCTTTACTAGCGGGATGAGAACCGGGGAGCTGTTTTTT. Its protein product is CASSFTSGMRTGELFF.

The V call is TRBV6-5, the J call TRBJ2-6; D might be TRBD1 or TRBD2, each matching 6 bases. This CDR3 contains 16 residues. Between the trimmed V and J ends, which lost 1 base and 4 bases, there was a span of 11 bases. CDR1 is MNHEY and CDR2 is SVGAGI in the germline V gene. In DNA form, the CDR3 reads TGTGCCAGCAGTTACTTCGGGGGCTCAGGGGCCAACGTCCTGACTTTC. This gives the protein CASSYFGGSGANVLTF.

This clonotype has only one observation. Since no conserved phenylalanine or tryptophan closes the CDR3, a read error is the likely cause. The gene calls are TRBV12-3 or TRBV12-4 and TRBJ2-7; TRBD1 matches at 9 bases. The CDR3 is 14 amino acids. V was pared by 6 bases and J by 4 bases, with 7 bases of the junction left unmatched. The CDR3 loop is CASSSGTGMYEQYY. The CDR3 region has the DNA TGTGCCAGCAGCTCGGGGACAGGGATGTACGAGCAGTACTAC.

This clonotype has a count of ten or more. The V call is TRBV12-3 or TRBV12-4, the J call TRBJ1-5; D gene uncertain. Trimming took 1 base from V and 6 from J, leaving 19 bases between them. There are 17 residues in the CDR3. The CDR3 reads CASSLGDIEVGSQPQHF. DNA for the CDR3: TGTGCCAGCAGTTTAGGGGATATAGAAGTCGGCTCTCAGCCCCAGCATTTT.

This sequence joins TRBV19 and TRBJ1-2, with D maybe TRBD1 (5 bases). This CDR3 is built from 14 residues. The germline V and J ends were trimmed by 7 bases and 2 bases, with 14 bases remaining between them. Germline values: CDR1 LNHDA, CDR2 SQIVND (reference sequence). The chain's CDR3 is CASIRTGGNYGYTF. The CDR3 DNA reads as TGTGCCAGTATTCGGACCGGGGGAAACTATGGCTACACCTTC.

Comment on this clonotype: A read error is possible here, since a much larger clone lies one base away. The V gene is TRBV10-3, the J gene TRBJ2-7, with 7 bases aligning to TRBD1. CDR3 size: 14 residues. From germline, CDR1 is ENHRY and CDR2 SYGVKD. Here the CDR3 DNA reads TGTGCCATCAGCGAAACAGGGGATGGGTACGACCAGTACTTC. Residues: CAISETGDGYDQYF.

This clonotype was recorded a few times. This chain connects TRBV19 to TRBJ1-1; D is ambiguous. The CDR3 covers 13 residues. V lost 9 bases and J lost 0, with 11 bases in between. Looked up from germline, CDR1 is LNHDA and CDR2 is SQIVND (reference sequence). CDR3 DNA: TGTGCCAGCCAGGACGGTTTGAACACTGAAGCTTTCTTT. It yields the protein CASQDGLNTEAFF.

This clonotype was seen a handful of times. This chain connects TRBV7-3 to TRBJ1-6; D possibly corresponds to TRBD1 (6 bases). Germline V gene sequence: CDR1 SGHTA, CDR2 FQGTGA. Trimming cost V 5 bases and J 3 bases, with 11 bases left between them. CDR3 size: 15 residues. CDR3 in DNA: TGTGCCAGCAGCCCTGGGACAAGCTATAATTCACCCCTCCACTTT. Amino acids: CASSPGTSYNSPLHF.

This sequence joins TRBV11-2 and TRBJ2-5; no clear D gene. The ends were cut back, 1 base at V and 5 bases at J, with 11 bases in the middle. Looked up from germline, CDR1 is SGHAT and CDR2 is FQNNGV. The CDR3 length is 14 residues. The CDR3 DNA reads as TGTGCCAGCAGCTTAGCCAGCGCGGTGGAGACCCAGTACTTC. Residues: CASSLASAVETQYF.

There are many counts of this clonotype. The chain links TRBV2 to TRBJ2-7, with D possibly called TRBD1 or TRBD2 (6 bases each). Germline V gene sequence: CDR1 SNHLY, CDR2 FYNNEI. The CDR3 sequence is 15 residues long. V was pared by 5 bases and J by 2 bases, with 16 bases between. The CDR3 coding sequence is TGTGCCAGCAGTCCCTCCCGGGGGCGAACCTACGAGCAGTACTTC. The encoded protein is CASSPSRGRTYEQYF.

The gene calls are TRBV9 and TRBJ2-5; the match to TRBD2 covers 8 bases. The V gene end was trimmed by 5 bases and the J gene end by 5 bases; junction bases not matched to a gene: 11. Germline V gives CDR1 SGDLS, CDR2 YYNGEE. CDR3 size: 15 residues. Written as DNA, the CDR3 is TGTGCCAGCAGTAAGGAAGTGGGACTAGAGGAGACCCAGTACTTC. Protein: CASSKEVGLEETQYF.

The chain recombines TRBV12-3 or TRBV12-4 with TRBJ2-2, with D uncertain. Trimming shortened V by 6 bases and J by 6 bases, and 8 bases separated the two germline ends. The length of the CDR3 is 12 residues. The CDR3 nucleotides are TGTGCCAGCAGCCCAGCCTCCGGGGAGCTGTTTTTT. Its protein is CASSPASGELFF.

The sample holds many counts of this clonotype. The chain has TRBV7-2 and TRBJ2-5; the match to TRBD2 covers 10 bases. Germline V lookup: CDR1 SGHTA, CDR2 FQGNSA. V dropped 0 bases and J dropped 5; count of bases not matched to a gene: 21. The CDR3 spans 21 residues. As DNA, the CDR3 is TGTGCCAGCAGCTTAGCCCGCCCGAGGAAATTCCGGACTAGCGGCGACGAGACCCAGTACTTC. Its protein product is CASSLARPRKFRTSGDETQYF.

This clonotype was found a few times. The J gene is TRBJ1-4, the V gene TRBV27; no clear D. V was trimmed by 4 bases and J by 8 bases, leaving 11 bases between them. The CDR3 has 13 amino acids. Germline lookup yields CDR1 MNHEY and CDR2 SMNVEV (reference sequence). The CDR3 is CASSYLGREKLFF. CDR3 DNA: TGTGCCAGCAGTTACCTTGGGAGAGAAAAACTGTTTTTT.

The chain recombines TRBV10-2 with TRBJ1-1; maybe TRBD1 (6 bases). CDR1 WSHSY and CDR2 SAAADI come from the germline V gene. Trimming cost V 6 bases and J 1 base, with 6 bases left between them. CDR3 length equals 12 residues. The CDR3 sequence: CASRDRNTEAFF. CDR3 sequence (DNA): TGCGCCAGCAGGGACAGGAACACTGAAGCTTTCTTT.

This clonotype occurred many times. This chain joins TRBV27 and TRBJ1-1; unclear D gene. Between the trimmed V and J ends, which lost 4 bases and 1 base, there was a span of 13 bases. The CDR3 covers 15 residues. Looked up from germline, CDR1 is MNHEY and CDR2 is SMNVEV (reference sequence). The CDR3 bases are TGTGCCAGCAGTTCTCCGGGCAGGTCGAACACTGAAGCTTTCTTT. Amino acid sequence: CASSSPGRSNTEAFF.

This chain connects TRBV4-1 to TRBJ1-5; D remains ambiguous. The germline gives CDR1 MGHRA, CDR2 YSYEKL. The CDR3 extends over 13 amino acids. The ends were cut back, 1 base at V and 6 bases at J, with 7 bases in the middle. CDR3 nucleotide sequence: TGCGCCAGCAGCCAAGCGGTAACTCAGCCCCAGCATTTT. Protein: CASSQAVTQPQHF.

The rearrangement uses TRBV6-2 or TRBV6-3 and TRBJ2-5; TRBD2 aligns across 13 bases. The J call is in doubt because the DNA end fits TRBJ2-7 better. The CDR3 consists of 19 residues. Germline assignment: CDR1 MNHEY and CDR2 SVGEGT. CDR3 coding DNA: TGTGCCAGCAGTACCCCGCGGGGCGGGACTAGCGGGGTCCCCTACGAGCAGTACTTC. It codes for CASSTPRGGTSGVPYEQYF.

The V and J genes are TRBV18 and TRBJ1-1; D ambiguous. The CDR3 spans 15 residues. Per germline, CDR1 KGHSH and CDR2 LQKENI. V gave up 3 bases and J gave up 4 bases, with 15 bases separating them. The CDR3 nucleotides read TGTGCCAGCTCACCGGTATACGCGTCTAGCACTGAAGCTTTCTTT. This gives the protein CASSPVYASSTEAFF.

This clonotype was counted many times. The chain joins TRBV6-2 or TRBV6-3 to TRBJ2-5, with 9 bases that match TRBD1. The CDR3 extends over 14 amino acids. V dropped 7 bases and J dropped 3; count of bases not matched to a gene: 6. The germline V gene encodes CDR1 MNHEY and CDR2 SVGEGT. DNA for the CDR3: TGTGCCAGCAACCGACAGGGGGGAGAAGAGACCCAGTACTTC. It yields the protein CASNRQGGEETQYF.

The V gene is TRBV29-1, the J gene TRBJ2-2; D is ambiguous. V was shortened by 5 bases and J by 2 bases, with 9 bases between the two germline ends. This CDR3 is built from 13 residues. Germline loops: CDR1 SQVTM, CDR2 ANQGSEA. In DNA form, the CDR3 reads TGCAGCGTTATTCTAGTAAACACCGGGGAGCTGTTTTTT. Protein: CSVILVNTGELFF.

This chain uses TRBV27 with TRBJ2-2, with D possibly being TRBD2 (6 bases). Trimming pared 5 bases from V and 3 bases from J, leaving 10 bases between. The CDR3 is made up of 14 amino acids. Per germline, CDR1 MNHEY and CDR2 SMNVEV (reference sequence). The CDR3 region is CASSRRGYTGELFF. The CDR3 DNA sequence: TGTGCCAGCAGTCGGCGGGGTTACACCGGGGAGCTGTTTTTT.

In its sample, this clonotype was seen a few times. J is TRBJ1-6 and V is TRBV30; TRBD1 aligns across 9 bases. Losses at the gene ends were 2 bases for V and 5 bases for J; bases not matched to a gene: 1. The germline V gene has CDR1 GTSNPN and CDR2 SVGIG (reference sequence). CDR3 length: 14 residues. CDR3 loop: CAWSWTGDNSPLHF. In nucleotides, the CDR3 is TGTGCCTGGAGTTGGACAGGGGATAATTCACCCCTCCACTTT.

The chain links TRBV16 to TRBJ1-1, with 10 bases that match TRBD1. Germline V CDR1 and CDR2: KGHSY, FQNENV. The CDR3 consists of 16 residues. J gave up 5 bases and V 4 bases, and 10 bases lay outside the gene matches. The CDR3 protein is CASSLSPGTGETEAFF. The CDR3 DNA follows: TGTGCCAGCAGCCTTTCGCCCGGGACAGGGGAAACTGAAGCTTTCTTT.

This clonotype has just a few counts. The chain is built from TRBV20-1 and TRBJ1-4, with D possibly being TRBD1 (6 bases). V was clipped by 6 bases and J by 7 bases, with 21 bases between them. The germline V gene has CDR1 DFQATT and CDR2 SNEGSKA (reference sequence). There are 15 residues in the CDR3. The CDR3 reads CSAKPYREIIEKLFF. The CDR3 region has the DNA TGCAGTGCCAAACCCTACAGGGAGATTATTGAAAAACTGTTTTTT.